Sequencing of this TCR beta chain was carried out in a study of Ad26.COV2.S vaccination and SARS-CoV-2 variants. Study overall: Donor was assigned to the Ad26.COV2.S arm of trial COV1001. Participants got Ad26.COV2.S intramuscularly, once or twice 56 days apart.

The CDR3 has 15 residues. V was clipped by 2 bases and J by 5 bases; unmatched bases: 7. Germline V gene lookup returns CDR1 SGHRS and CDR2 YFSETQ. Sample treatment: roughly 19 received Ad26.COV2.S at low or high dose, single or two shots; a few received placebo; per-sample allocation not given. Material that was analyzed had been drawn on day 63 after the first vaccine or placebo injection. On this clone itself: The antigen is unknown.

Here immunoSEQ multiplex PCR was the method, and the copy in TCRdb shows in-frame clones only, minus some. The sample consists of 400,000 to 450,000 clones, roughly 90% of them appearing once. General study points: Non-spike TCR breadth was similar in vaccine and placebo recipients. It was reported that spike-specific CD8+ and CD4+ T cell responses were substantially broad after vaccination.

Sequencing was performed on peripheral blood, taken in a trial of Ad26.COV2.S vaccine versus placebo. This sequence was found in a person between 18 and 60 years old who received the Ad26.COV2.S COVID-19 vaccine or a placebo. The chain couples TRBV5-1 to TRBJ2-4; 7 bases agree with TRBD2. CDR3 sequence (DNA): TGCGCCAGCAGCTTAACGGGGGAGGGCCAAAACATTCAGTACTTC. Its translation: CASSLTGEGQNIQYF.